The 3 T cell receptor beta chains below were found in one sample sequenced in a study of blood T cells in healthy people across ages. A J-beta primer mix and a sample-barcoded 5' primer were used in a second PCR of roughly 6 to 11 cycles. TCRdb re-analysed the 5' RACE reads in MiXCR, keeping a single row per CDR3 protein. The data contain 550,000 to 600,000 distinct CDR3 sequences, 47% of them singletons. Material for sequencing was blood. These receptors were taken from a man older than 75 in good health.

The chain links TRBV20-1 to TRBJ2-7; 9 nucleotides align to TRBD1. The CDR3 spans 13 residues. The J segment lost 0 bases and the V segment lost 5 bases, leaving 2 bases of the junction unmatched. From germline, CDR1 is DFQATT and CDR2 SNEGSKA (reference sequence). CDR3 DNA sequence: TGCAGTGCTGGGACAGGGAACTCCTACGAGCAGTACTTC. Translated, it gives CSAGTGNSYEQYF.

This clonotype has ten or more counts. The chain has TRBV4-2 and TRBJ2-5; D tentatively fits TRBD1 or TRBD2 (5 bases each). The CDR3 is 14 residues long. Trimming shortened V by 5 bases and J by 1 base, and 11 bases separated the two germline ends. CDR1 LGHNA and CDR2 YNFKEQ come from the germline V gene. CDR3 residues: CASSSTGGQETQYF. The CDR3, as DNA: TGTGCCAGCAGCTCAACTGGGGGCCAAGAGACCCAGTACTTC.

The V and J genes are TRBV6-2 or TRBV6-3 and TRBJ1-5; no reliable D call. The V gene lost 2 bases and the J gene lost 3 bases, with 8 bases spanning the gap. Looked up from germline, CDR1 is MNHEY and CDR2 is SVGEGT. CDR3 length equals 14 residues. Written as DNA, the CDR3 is TGTGCCAGCAGTTACATGCATATCAATCAGCCCCAGCATTTT. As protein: CASSYMHINQPQHF.